The source of this TCR beta chain is a study of T cell responses to AZD1222 COVID-19 vaccine. General study results and limits: Repertoires in all cases were sampled only once the peak T cell response had passed. Reports say nearly half of spike-specific TCRs go after unmutated variant regions. Increases in Spike-specific TCR breadth and depth were seen after two AZD1222 doses.

This table comes from immunoSEQ multiplex PCR, and its TCRdb copy is limited to in-frame clones, with some not included. The data show around 160,000 clones, around 94% seen once. The CDR3 covers 13 residues. Germline V gene sequence: CDR1 MNHEY, CDR2 SMNVEV (reference sequence). Trimming shortened V by 7 bases and J by 5 bases, and 14 bases separated the two germline ends. About this clone itself: What it binds is not known.

Material: peripheral blood, obtained on day 0 of AZD1222 vaccination. The TCR comes from an adult in good health. V is TRBV27 and J is TRBJ1-1, with D possibly matching TRBD1 (5 bases). The chain's CDR3 is CASTTPGRTEAFF. The CDR3 DNA reads as TGTGCCAGCACTACACCAGGGAGGACTGAAGCTTTCTTT.